This TCR beta chain comes out of a study of molecular identifiers for immune sequencing clone quantification. Study outcomes and limitations: Highly expanded clone sizes could be underestimated by identical TCR molecules sharing a barcode.

The length of the CDR3 is 16 residues. Germline-derived CDR1 and CDR2 are SGHNT and YYREEE (reference sequence). About this clonotype: Its antigen remains unidentified. A much larger clonotype is one base distant, so this may be a read error.

TCRdb redid the calling of the PCR reads with MiXCR, one entry per CDR3 protein. Altogether hundreds of thousands of distinct CDR3 sequences are present, 20% being singletons, with the ten largest covering roughly 0.9%. The material sequenced was naive CD8+ T cells from blood, with Jurkat cell RNA spiked in. Subset noted: FACS-sorted CD8+CD4-CCR7+CD45RA+ naive T cells. This TCR came from a human donor in good health. Some libraries in this study had Jurkat cell RNA spiked in. The chain couples TRBV5-4 to TRBJ2-7; 11 nucleotides agree with TRBD2. In DNA form, the CDR3 reads TGTGCCAGCGGCTTGGCCACTAGCGGGGGTTTTCGCGAGCAGTACTTC. It codes for CASGLATSGGFREQYF.